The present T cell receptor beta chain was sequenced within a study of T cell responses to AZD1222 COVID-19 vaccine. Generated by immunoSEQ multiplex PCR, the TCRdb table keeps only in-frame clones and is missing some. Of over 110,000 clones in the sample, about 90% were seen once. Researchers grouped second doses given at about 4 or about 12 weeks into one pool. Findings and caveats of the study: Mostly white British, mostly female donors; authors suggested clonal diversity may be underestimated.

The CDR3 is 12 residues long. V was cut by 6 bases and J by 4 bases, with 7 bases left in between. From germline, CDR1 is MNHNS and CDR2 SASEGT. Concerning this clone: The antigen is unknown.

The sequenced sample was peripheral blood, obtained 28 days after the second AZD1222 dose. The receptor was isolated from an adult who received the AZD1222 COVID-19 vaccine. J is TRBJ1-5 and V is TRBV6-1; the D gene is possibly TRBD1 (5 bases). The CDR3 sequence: CASSPGNQPQHF. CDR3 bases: TGTGCCAGCAGCCCAGGGAATCAGCCCCAGCATTTT.